The rows below give T cell receptor beta chains drawn from one sample of a study of blood T cell repertoires in COVID-19. Clones were sequenced by immunoSEQ multiplex PCR, and TCRdb holds only the in-frame ones, with some missing. The table shows under 300,000 clones, with around 80% occurring only once. The specimen sequenced was peripheral blood. These receptors all come from a human donor in a cohort sampled during active COVID-19. Each CDR3 is given with its conserved first and last residue. A D gene is named only where the DNA matches it firmly. Size is omitted from some rows. Given values are once, few, many or a class for expanded clones.

V gene	D gene	clone size	J gene	CDR3 protein	CDR3 DNA
TRBV7-6	TRBD1	.	TRBJ1-6	CASSLDRGGALHF	TGTGCCAGCAGCTTGGACAGGGGAGGGGCCCTCCACTTT
TRBV5-1	TRBD1	.	TRBJ1-2	CASTPETGVDGYTF	TGCGCCAGCACCCCCGAGACAGGGGTCGACGGCTACACCTTC
TRBV18	TRBD2	.	TRBJ2-3	CASSPRLAGVTDTQYF	TGTGCCAGCTCACCGAGACTAGCGGGAGTTACAGATACGCAGTATTTT
TRBV5-1	TRBD1	.	TRBJ1-1	CASSVGQGNTEAFF	TGCGCCAGCAGCGTTGGACAGGGAAACACTGAAGCTTTCTTT
TRBV5-6	.	.	TRBJ2-7	CASSSGAGYYEQYF	TGTGCCAGCAGCTCGGGTGCAGGGTACTACGAGCAGTACTTC
TRBV4-1	.	.	TRBJ2-5	CASSLTSQETQYF	TGCGCCAGCAGCCTTACTAGCCAAGAGACCCAGTACTTC
TRBV5-6	.	.	TRBJ2-1	CASIQQVSNEQFF	TGTGCCAGCATTCAACAGGTTTCGAATGAGCAGTTCTTC
TRBV24-1	.	.	TRBJ2-5	CATSGTEQETQYF	TGTGCCACCAGTGGGACAGAGCAAGAGACCCAGTACTTC
TRBV6-5	.	.	TRBJ1-4	CASRMGGKLFF	TGTGCCAGCAGAATGGGAGGAAAACTGTTTTTT
TRBV5-1	.	.	TRBJ1-2	CASSLAGGRSYGYTF	TGCGCCAGCAGCTTGGCCGGGGGAAGGAGCTACGGCTACACCTTC
TRBV11-2	TRBD1	.	TRBJ2-3	CASSLTIRTGASTDTQYF	TGTGCCAGCAGCTTAACTATACGGACAGGGGCGAGCACAGATACGCAGTATTTT
TRBV7-8	.	many	TRBJ2-7	CASSSNRVKVYEQYF	TGTGCCAGCAGCTCGAACAGGGTGAAGGTCTACGAGCAGTACTTC
TRBV7-9	TRBD2	.	TRBJ2-1	CASSMGEGYNEQFF	TGTGCCAGCAGTATGGGGGAGGGGTACAATGAGCAGTTCTTC
TRBV5-1	.	.	TRBJ1-4	CASSLDRVRDEKLFF	TGCGCCAGCAGCTTGGACAGGGTACGAGATGAAAAACTGTTTTTT